This TCR beta chain was identified in a study of T-cell memory formation after mild COVID-19. About the study: The TCR clusters were mostly specific to one donor. General study results and limits: The study found balanced CD4/CD8 in clones contracting day 15 to 85 and a CD4+ lean in later expanders.

The CDR3 is 13 amino acids. Trimming stripped 5 bases from V and 6 bases from J, with 13 bases between. Germline lookup yields CDR1 SGHAT and CDR2 FQDESV (reference sequence). TCRdb recomputed calls from the 5' RACE reads with MiXCR, one row per CDR3 protein. The top ten clones hold 4.5% to 6.5% of a sample with some 120,000 distinct CDR3 sequences, over 15% of them seen once. This clonotype was seen only a few times. As yet, its antigen is unknown. The rearrangement joins TRBV11-1 to TRBJ1-2, with a tentative D call TRBD1 (6 bases). The source of this sequence is a man aged 18 to 29 who had mild COVID-19 (a few samples of this study predate the infection). Cell type and time point are not known. The sequenced sample consisted of PBMCs or a T cell subset sorted from them (not recorded which). The CDR3 DNA reads as TGTGCCAGCAGCCCTCGGGGGGCCCATGGCTACACCTTC. Protein sequence: CASSPRGAHGYTF.